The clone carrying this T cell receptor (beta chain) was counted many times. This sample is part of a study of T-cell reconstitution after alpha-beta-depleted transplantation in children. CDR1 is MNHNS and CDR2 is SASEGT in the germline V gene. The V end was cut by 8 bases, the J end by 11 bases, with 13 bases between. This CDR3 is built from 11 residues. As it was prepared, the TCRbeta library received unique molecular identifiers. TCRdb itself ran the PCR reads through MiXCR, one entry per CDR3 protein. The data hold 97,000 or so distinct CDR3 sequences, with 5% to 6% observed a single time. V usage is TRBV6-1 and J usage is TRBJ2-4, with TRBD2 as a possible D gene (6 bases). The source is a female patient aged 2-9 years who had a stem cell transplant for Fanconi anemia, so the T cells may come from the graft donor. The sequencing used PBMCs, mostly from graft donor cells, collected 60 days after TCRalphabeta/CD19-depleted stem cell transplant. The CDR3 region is CASYLGTFQYF. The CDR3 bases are TGTGCCAGCTACCTGGGGACTTTTCAGTACTTC.